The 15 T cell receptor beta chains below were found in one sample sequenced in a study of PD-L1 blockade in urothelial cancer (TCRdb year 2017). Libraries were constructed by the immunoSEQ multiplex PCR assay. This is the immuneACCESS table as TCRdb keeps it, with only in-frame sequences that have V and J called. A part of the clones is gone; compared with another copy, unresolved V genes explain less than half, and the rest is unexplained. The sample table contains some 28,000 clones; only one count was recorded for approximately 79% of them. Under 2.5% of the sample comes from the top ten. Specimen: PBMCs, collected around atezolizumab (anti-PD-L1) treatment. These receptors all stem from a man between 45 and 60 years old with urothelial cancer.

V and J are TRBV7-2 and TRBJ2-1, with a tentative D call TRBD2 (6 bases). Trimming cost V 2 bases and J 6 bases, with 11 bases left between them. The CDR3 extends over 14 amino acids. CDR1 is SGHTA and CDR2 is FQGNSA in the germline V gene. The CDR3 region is CASSLRRETNEQFF. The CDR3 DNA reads TGTGCCAGCAGCTTACGGAGGGAAACCAATGAGCAGTTCTTC.

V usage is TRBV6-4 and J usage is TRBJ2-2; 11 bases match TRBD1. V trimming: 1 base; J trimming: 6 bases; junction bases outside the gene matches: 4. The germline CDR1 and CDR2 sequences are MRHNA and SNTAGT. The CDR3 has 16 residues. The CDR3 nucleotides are TGTGCCAGCAGTGACTACGGGACAGGGGGTCCCGGGGAGCTGTTTTTT. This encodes CASSDYGTGGPGELFF.

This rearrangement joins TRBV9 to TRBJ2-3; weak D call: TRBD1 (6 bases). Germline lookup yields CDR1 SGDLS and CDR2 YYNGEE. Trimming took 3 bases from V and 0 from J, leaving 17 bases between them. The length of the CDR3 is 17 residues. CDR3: CASSATYRVGSTDTQYF. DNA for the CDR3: TGTGCCAGCAGCGCGACGTACAGGGTAGGGAGCACAGATACGCAGTATTTT.

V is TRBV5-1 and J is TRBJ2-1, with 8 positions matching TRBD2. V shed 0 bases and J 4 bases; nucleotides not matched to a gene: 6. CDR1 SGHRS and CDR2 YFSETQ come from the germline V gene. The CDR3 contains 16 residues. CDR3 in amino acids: CASSLAGGAFYNEQFF. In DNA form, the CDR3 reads TGCGCCAGCAGCTTGGCCGGGGGGGCCTTTTACAATGAGCAGTTCTTC.

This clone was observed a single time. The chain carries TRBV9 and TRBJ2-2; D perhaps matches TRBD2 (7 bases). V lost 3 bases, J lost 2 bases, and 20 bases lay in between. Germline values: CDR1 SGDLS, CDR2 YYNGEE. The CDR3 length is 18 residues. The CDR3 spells CASSAPRAGATNTGELFF. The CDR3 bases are TGTGCCAGCAGCGCTCCCCGGGCGGGGGCCACTAACACCGGGGAGCTGTTTTTT.

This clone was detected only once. The CDR3 loop reads CATSRDQGRQETQYF. DNA for the CDR3: TGTGCCACCAGCAGAGATCAGGGCAGACAAGAGACCCAGTACTTC. The chain employs TRBV15 and TRBJ2-5, with D possibly matching TRBD1 (5 bases). This CDR3 is built from 15 residues. CDR1 is LNHNV, CDR2 YYDKDF, per germline (reference sequence). Trimming removed 0 bases from V and 2 bases from J, with 10 bases in between.

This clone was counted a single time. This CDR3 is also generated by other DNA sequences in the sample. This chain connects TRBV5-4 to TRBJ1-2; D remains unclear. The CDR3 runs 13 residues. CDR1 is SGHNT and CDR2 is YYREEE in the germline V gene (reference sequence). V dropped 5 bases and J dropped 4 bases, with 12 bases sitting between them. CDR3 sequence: CASRPDGIYGYTF. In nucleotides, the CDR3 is TGTGCCAGCAGGCCGGACGGGATCTATGGCTACACCTTC.

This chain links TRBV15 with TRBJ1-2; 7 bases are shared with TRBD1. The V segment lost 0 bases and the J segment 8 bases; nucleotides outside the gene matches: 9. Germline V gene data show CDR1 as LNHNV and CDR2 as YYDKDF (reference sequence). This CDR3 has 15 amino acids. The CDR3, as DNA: TGTGCCACCAGCAGAGATAGGGGCAGGGGGACCGGCTACACCTTC. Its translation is CATSRDRGRGTGYTF.

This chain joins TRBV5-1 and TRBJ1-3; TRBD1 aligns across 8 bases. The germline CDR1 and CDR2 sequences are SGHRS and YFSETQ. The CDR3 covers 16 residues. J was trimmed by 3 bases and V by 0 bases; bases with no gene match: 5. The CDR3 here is CASSLDGQGIGNTIYF. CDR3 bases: TGCGCCAGCAGCTTGGACGGACAGGGTATTGGAAACACCATATATTTT.

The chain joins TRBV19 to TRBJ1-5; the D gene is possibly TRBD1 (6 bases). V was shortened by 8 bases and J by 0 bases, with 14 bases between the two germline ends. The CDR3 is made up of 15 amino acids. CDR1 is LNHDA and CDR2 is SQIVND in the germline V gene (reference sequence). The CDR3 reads CASHYRADSNQPQHF. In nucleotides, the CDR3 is TGTGCCAGTCATTACAGGGCAGATAGCAATCAGCCCCAGCATTTT.

The DNA of the CDR3 is TGTGCCAGCAGCTTAGCTGCGGCTTTCTCTGGAAACACCATATATTTT. Amino acids: CASSLAAAFSGNTIYF. This chain joins TRBV11-2 and TRBJ1-3, with D hard to call. The CDR3 runs to 16 residues. Germline loops: CDR1 SGHAT, CDR2 FQNNGV. Trimming removed 1 base at V and 0 bases at J, with 10 bases between.

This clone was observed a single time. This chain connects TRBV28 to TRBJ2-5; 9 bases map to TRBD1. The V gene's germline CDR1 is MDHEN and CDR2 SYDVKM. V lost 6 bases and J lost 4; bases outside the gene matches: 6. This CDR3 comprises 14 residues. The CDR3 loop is CASRLNRGPETQYF. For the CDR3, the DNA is TGTGCCAGCAGATTGAACAGGGGGCCAGAGACCCAGTACTTC.

The CDR3 nucleotides read TGTGCCAGCAGCTCACTAGGGGGCAAGACTGAAGCTTTCTTT. It translates to CASSSLGGKTEAFF. The V call is TRBV7-6, the J call TRBJ1-1; 7 bases are a match to TRBD1. This CDR3 region has 14 residues. Germline V gene data show CDR1 as SGHVS and CDR2 as FNYEAQ. The ends lost 4 bases at V and 5 bases at J; junction bases unmatched: 7.

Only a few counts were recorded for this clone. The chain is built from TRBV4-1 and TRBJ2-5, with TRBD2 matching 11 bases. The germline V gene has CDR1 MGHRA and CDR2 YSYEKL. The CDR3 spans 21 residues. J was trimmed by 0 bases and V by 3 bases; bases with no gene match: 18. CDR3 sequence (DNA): TGCGCCAGCAGCCATCCGGCCGCTCTAGCGGGGGGATCCGCGGACCAAGAGACCCAGTACTTC. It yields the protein CASSHPAALAGGSADQETQYF.

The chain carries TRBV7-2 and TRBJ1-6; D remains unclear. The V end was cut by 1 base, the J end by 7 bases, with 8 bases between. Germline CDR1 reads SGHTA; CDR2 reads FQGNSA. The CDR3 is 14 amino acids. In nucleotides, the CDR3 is TGTGCCAGCAGCTTAGAGAACAGAAATTCACCCCTCCACTTT. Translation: CASSLENRNSPLHF.